These 22 T cell receptor beta chains were all obtained from the same sample, sequenced in a study of read filtering for tumor transcriptome and immune sequencing. The library was built from around 380 ng RNA with molecular barcoded adaptors for alpha/delta and beta/gamma chains. TCRdb analysed the reads with MiXCR anew, one entry per CDR3 protein. Of 75,000 to 90,000 distinct CDR3 sequences listed, 9% to 15% are singletons. Specimen: a population of CD138-negative cells sorted from bone marrow. The receptors were sampled from a donor at least 40 years old with multiple myeloma.

The chain recombines TRBV6-6 with TRBJ2-1, with 9 positions matching TRBD1. Matching the DNA end better, TRBJ2-7 makes the J call doubtful. Looked up from germline, CDR1 is MNHNY and CDR2 is SVGAGI (reference sequence). CDR3 length equals 14 residues. The CDR3 sequence: CASSSGGQGDEQYF. DNA for the CDR3: TGTGCCAGCTCCTCAGGGGGACAGGGTGACGAGCAGTACTTC.

This clonotype was seen a few times. This may stem from a read error, because a much larger clone lies one nucleotide away. The CDR3 sequence is CASSSTYNEQLF. In DNA, the CDR3 is TGCGCCAGCAGTTCAACCTACAATGAGCAGCTCTTC. The chain links TRBV5-1 to TRBJ2-1; D gene ambiguous. The CDR3 length is 12 residues. Germline V gene lookup returns CDR1 SGHRS and CDR2 YFSETQ.

This clonotype was counted many times. The rearrangement uses TRBV4-1 and TRBJ2-6; possibly TRBD1 or TRBD2 for D (9 bases each). The CDR3 is made up of 21 amino acids. Trimming cost V 1 base and J 4 bases, with 26 bases left between them. Germline V gives CDR1 MGHRA, CDR2 YSYEKL. CDR3 sequence reads: CASSQGTGAKREAPGANVLTF. The CDR3 nucleotides read TGCGCCAGCAGCCAAGGGACAGGGGCGAAGCGGGAGGCGCCCGGGGCCAACGTCCTGACTTTC.

This clonotype was found many times. J is TRBJ2-7 and V is TRBV5-1; D may be TRBD1 (6 bases). The CDR3 runs to 14 residues. Germline V gene data show CDR1 as SGHRS and CDR2 as YFSETQ. V was pared by 0 bases and J by 5 bases, with 12 bases between. The CDR3: CASSLDQGTHEQYF. CDR3 sequence (DNA): TGCGCCAGCAGCTTGGACCAGGGGACCCACGAGCAGTACTTC. Combining the CDR3 with reference TRBV5-1 and TRBJ2-7 gives the whole variable domain KAGVTQTPRYLIKTRGQQVTLSCSPISGHRSVSWYQQTPGQGLQFLFEYFSETQRNKGNFPGRFSGRQFSNSRSEMNVSTLELGDSALYLCASSLDQGTHEQYFGPGTRLTVT.

This clonotype was detected many times. The chain has TRBV12-3 or TRBV12-4 and TRBJ2-4; D is perhaps TRBD2 (6 bases). The CDR3 runs 16 residues. V gave up 4 bases and J gave up 3 bases, with 16 bases separating them. The CDR3 protein is CASSSLAGGGKNIQYF. As DNA, the CDR3 is TGTGCCAGCAGTTCCCTGGCCGGGGGTGGCAAAAACATTCAGTACTTC.

This clonotype was detected a few times. V gene TRBV18 combines with J gene TRBJ1-4; D ambiguous. Germline CDR1 and CDR2: KGHSH and LQKENI. The length of the CDR3 is 13 residues. V lost 0 bases and J lost 9, with 8 bases in between. The CDR3 sequence: CASSPPEPKKLFF. In DNA form, the CDR3 reads TGTGCCAGCTCACCACCGGAGCCCAAAAAACTGTTTTTT.

The sample holds a few counts of this clonotype. J is TRBJ2-5 and V is TRBV29-1, with 16 positions matching TRBD2. Germline V gene lookup returns CDR1 SQVTM and CDR2 ANQGSEA. The J segment lost 5 bases and the V segment lost 6 bases, leaving 9 bases of the junction unmatched. The CDR3 is 16 amino acids. For the CDR3, the DNA is TGCAGCGTGGGGGGACTAGCGGGAGGGTCGGGGGAGACCCAGTACTTC. This translates into CSVGGLAGGSGETQYF.

The rearrangement uses TRBV7-3 and TRBJ2-2; the match to TRBD1 covers 8 bases. The CDR3 is 14 residues long. Germline trimming cut 4 bases from V and 6 bases from J; bases unmatched to any gene: 4. Germline values: CDR1 SGHTA, CDR2 FQGTGA. CDR3 amino acids: CASSWRQGSGELFF. The DNA for the CDR3 is TGTGCCAGCAGCTGGCGACAGGGGTCCGGGGAGCTGTTTTTT.

CDR3 amino acids: CAWRVQGDTGELFF. Here the CDR3 DNA reads TGTGCCTGGAGAGTACAGGGCGACACCGGGGAGCTGTTTTTT. V gene TRBV30 combines with J gene TRBJ2-2; weak D call: TRBD1 (6 bases). The CDR3 extends over 14 amino acids. Trimming stripped 3 bases from V and 3 bases from J, with 11 bases between. Germline V gives CDR1 GTSNPN, CDR2 SVGIG (reference sequence). The full variable domain, its missing parts supplied by reference TRBV30 and TRBJ2-2, is SQTIHQWPATLVQPVGSPLSLECTVEGTSNPNLYWYRQAAGRGLQLLFYSVGIGQISSEVPQNLSASRPQDRQFILSSKKLLLSDSGFYLCAWRVQGDTGELFFGEGSRLTVL.

This clonotype was counted ten times or more. This chain's CDR3 is CASIPRIQQRYTDTQYF. As DNA, the CDR3 is TGTGCCAGCATTCCCCGAATCCAGCAACGCTACACAGATACGCAGTATTTT. The chain couples TRBV6-6 to TRBJ2-3; D uncertain. CDR3 length: 17 residues. Germline V gives CDR1 MNHNY, CDR2 SVGAGI (reference sequence). Trimming cost V 7 bases and J 2 bases, with 22 bases left between them.

The sample holds many counts of this clonotype. V and J are TRBV12-3 or TRBV12-4 and TRBJ1-5; 7 bases agree with TRBD1. The V segment lost 3 bases and the J segment 6 bases; nucleotides outside the gene matches: 5. The CDR3 contains 14 residues. The CDR3 here is CASSFDREGQPQHF. The CDR3 bases are TGTGCCAGCAGTTTCGACAGGGAGGGTCAGCCCCAGCATTTT.

There are many counts of this clonotype. The V call is TRBV7-2, the J call TRBJ2-1; D gene ambiguous. Per the germline V gene, CDR1 is SGHTA and CDR2 is FQGNSA. The V and J ends lost 1 base and 15 bases respectively, with 13 bases between them. This CDR3 has 12 residues. DNA of the CDR3: TGTGCCAGCAGCTTAGTGGCGGAAGGGCCGTTCTTC. Translated: CASSLVAEGPFF. Using reference TRBV7-2 and TRBJ2-1 for the parts outside the CDR3, the full variable domain is GAGVSQSPSNKVTEKGKDVELRCDPISGHTALYWYRQSLGQGLEFLIYFQGNSAPDKSGLPSDRFSAERTGGSVSTLTIQRTQQEDSAVYLCASSLVAEGPFFGPGTRLTVL.

Many counts were recorded for this clonotype. The chain employs TRBV7-3 and TRBJ2-1; 13 nucleotides agree with TRBD2. Per germline, CDR1 SGHTA and CDR2 FQGTGA. J gave up 8 bases and V 4 bases, and 5 bases lay outside the gene matches. This CDR3 contains 15 residues. CDR3 DNA: TGTGCCAGCAGCTCGACTAGCGGGAGGATCTATGAGCAGTTCTTC. Protein sequence: CASSSTSGRIYEQFF.

This clonotype occurred many times. V and J are TRBV3-1 and TRBJ2-2, with D possibly being TRBD1 or TRBD2 (5 bases each). The CDR3 extends over 14 amino acids. The V gene lost 4 bases and the J gene lost 4 bases, with 10 bases spanning the gap. Germline V gives CDR1 LGHDT, CDR2 YNNKEL (reference sequence). CDR3 in DNA: TGTGCCAGCAGCCCCCGAGGGACCACCGGGGAGCTGTTTTTT. It yields the protein CASSPRGTTGELFF.

This clonotype was detected many times. V gene TRBV6-5 combines with J gene TRBJ2-1; TRBD2 aligns across 8 bases. CDR3 size: 15 residues. CDR1 and CDR2 (germline): MNHEY, SVGAGI. Trimming removed 2 bases from V and 4 bases from J; junction bases left unmatched: 4. This CDR3 is CASSYGLAVYNEQFF. The CDR3 DNA reads TGTGCCAGCAGTTACGGACTAGCCGTGTACAATGAGCAGTTCTTC.

This clonotype showed up just a few times. The CDR3 does not close with the conserved phenylalanine or tryptophan, likely indicating a read error. CDR3 loop: CASSPTNTGELFL. CDR3 DNA sequence: TGTGCCAGCAGCCCGACGAACACCGGGGAGCTGTTTTTA. This rearrangement joins TRBV6-1 to TRBJ2-2; D not certain. In germline, CDR1 is MNHNS, CDR2 SASEGT. Trimming shortened V by 6 bases and J by 0 bases, and 5 bases separated the two germline ends. The CDR3 length is 13 residues.

This clonotype was recorded at least ten times. The gene calls are TRBV5-1 and TRBJ2-5, with 7 nucleotides matching TRBD1. There are 15 residues in the CDR3. V trimming: 4 bases; J trimming: 1 base; junction bases outside the gene matches: 7. Germline loops: CDR1 SGHRS, CDR2 YFSETQ. DNA for the CDR3: TGCGCCAGCAGCCCCACAGGGGCCACCCAAGAGACCCAGTACTTC. It encodes CASSPTGATQETQYF.

This clonotype came up many times. The chain is built from TRBV21-1 and TRBJ1-5; the table's D gene call, TRBD1, was not cross checked with the DNA. TRBV21-1 is recorded as a pseudogene. This CDR3 contains 18 residues. Here the CDR3 reads CASSSPTRDRGRNQPQHF. In nucleotides, the CDR3 is TGTGCCAGCAGCTCCCCGACACGGGACAGGGGTCGGAATCAGCCCCAGCATTTT.

The chain couples TRBV5-1 to TRBJ2-7; D is perhaps TRBD1 (6 bases). In germline, CDR1 is SGHRS, CDR2 YFSETQ. Trimming removed 4 bases from V and 0 bases from J, with 14 bases in between. The CDR3 extends over 15 amino acids. For the CDR3, the DNA is TGCGCCAGCAGCCCTGGGGGCGGCAGCTCCTACGAGCAGTACTTC. Its translation: CASSPGGGSSYEQYF.

Regarding this clonotype: One end of the junction is discordant with germline, which a read error may explain. The CDR3 region has the DNA TGCGCCATCAGCCAAATAGTAGCGGGAGAGGACGAGCAGTACTTC. Amino acids: CAISQIVAGEDEQYF. The V call is TRBV4-1, the J call TRBJ2-7; 9 bases map to TRBD2. The V gene's germline CDR1 is MGHRA and CDR2 YSYEKL. The CDR3 length is 15 residues.

The DNA of the CDR3 is TGTGCCAGCAGTGGCGGAGTAACAGATACGCAGTATTTT. This sequence encodes CASSGGVTDTQYF. This chain links TRBV2 with TRBJ2-3; D not certain. The ends were cut back, 4 bases at V and 3 bases at J, with 8 bases in the middle. The CDR3 is 13 amino acids. Germline CDR1 and CDR2: SNHLY and FYNNEI.

Ten or more counts support this clonotype. The gene calls are TRBV28 and TRBJ2-4; possibly TRBD2 for D (6 bases). Trimming left V 3 bases short and J 7 bases short, with 16 bases between. Germline V lookup: CDR1 MDHEN, CDR2 SYDVKM. This CDR3 comprises 15 residues. As DNA, the CDR3 is TGTGCCAGCAGTTTCAGTCGGGGGAGTTCGAACATTCAGTACTTC. It translates to CASSFSRGSSNIQYF.